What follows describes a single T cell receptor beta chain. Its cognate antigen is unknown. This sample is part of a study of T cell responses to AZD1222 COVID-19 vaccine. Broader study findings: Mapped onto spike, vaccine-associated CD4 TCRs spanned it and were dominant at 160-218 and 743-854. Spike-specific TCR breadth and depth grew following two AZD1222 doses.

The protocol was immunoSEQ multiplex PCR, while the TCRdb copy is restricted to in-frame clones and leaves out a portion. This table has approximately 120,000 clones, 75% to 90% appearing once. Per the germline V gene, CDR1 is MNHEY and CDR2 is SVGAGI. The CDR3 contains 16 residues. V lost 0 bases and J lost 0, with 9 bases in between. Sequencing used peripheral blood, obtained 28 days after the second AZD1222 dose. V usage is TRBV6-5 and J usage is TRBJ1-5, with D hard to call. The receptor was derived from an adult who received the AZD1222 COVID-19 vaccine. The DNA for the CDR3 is TGTGCCAGCAGTTACTCGTTCCCCTATAGCAATCAGCCCCAGCATTTT. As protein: CASSYSFPYSNQPQHF.